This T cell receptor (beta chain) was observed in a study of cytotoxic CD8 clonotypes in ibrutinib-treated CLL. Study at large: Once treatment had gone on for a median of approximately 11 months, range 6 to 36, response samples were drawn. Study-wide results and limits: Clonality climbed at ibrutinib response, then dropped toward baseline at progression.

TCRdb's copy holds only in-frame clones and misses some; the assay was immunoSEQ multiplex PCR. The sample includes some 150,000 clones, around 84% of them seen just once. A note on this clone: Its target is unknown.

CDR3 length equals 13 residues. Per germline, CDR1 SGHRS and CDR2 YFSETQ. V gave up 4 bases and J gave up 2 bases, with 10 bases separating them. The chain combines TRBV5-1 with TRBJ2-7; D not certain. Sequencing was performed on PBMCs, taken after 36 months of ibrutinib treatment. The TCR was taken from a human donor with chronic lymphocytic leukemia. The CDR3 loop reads CASSKSLPYEQYF. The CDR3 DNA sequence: TGCGCCAGCAGCAAGAGTCTGCCCTACGAGCAGTACTTC.